This TCR beta chain was sequenced in a study of graft-versus-host responses after intestinal transplantation. The overall study: Following induction with anti-thymocyte globulin, all recipients were given tacrolimus and steroids for three to four years.

Findings and limits, study-wide: Researchers found GvH clones in recipient marrow, and some showed up first in ileum or blood. Early post-transplant falls in HvG clones accompanied the peak levels of circulating GvH clones.

A remark on this clone: The antigen is not known.

The length of the CDR3 is 15 residues. Germline V gene lookup returns CDR1 MNHEY and CDR2 SVGAGI. Trimming at V came to 5 bases and at J to 3 bases, leaving 7 bases not matched to a gene. Method: immunoSEQ multiplex PCR; TCRdb's copy keeps in-frame clones and lacks some. The sample consists of about 86,000 clones, 88% of them appearing once. This specimen was unstimulated CD4+ T cells sorted from spleen or lymph node cells, taken before transplant. The sequence derives from a human donor who was the organ donor for an intestinal transplant. The chain uses TRBV6-5 and TRBJ1-3, with 7 bases identical to TRBD1. The CDR3 region has the DNA TGTGCCAGCAGTCGAAACAGGGGTGGTGGAAACACCATATATTTT. It is translated as CASSRNRGGGNTIYF.